The clone carrying this T cell receptor (beta chain) was seen only a few times. Using immunoSEQ multiplex PCR, the repertoire was profiled, and TCRdb retains in-frame clones only, with some absent. The sample lists 37,000 or so clones, roughly 32% occurring once. This record comes from a study of sequential checkpoint blockade in melanoma. Study-level background: Maintenance nivolumab came after either treatment sequence. After nivolumab or ipilimumab alone, about two dozen patients had week-13 rebiopsies.

Germline CDR1 is SGHVT and CDR2 is SQSDAQ. The length of the CDR3 is 15 residues. Trimming took 2 bases from V and 4 from J; bases not matched to a gene: 4. Treatment in this sample: randomized to nivolumab then ipilimumab (arm A) or the reverse (arm B). No patient had prior DNA-damaging chemotherapy. The chain joins TRBV7-4 to TRBJ1-3, with 8 bases lining up with TRBD1. Source: tumor tissue (inferred from file names), taken from a patient given nivolumab and ipilimumab in sequence. The source of this sequence is a human donor with melanoma. Written as DNA, the CDR3 is TGTGCCAGCAGCTTACAGGGGGCTCCGGGAAACACCATATATTTT. This encodes CASSLQGAPGNTIYF.